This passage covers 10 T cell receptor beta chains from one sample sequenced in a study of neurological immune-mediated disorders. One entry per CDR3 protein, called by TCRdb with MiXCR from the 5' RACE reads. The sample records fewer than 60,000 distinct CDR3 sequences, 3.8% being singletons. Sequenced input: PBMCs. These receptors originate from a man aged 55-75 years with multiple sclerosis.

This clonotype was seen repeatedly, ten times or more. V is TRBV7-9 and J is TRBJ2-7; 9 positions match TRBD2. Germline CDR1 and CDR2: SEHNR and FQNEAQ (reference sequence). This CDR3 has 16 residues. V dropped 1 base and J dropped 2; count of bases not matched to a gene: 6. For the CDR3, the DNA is TGTGCCAGCAGCTTAGTTGTCCTAGCGGGGACCTACGAGCAGTACTTC. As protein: CASSLVVLAGTYEQYF.

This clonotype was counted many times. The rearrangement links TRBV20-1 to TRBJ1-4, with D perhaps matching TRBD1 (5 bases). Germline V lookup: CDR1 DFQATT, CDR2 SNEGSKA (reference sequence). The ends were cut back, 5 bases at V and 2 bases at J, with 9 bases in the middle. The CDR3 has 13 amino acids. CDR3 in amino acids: CSAVGGTNEKLFF. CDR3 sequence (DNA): TGCAGTGCTGTGGGGGGGACTAATGAAAAACTGTTTTTT.

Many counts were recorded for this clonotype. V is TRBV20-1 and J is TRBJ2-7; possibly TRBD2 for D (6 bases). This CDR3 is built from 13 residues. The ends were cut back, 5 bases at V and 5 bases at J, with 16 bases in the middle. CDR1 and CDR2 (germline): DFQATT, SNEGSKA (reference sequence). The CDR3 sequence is CSARRGALDEQYF. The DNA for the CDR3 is TGCAGTGCTCGGCGGGGAGCCCTAGACGAGCAGTACTTC.

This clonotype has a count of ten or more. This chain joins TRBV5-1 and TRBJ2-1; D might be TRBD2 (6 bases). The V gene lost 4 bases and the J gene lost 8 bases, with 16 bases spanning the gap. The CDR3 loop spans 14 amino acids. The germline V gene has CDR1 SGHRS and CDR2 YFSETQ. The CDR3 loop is CASSLRLVSDEQFF. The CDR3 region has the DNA TGCGCCAGCAGCCTCAGACTAGTCTCGGATGAGCAGTTCTTC. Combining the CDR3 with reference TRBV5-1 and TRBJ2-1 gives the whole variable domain KAGVTQTPRYLIKTRGQQVTLSCSPISGHRSVSWYQQTPGQGLQFLFEYFSETQRNKGNFPGRFSGRQFSNSRSEMNVSTLELGDSALYLCASSLRLVSDEQFFGPGTRLTVL.

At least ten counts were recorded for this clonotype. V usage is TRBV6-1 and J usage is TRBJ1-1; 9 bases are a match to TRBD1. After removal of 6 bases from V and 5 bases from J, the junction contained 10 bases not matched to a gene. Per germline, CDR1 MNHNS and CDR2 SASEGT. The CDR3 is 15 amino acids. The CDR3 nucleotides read TGTGCCAGCAGGGACGGGACAGGGAAGAGGACTGAAGCTTTCTTT. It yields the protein CASRDGTGKRTEAFF.

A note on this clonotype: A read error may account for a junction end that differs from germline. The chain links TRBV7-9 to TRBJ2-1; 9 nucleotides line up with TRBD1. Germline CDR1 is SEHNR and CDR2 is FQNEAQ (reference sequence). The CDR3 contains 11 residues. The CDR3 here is CASSFGQGWLF. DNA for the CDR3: TGTGCCAGCAGCTTTGGACAGGGGTGGCTCTTC. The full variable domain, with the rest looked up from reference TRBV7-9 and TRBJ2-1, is DTGVSQNPRHKITKRGQNVTFRCDPISEHNRLYWYRQTLGQGPEFLTYFQNEAQLEKSRLLSDRFSAERPKGSFSTLEIQRTEQGDSAMYLCASSFGQGWLFGPGTRLTVL.

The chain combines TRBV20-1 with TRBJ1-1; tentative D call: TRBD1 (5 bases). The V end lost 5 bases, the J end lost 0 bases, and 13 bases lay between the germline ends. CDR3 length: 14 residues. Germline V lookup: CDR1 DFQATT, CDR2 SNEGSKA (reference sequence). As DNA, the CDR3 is TGCAGTGCTTCCCAGACAGTCATGAACACTGAAGCTTTCTTT. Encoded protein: CSASQTVMNTEAFF.

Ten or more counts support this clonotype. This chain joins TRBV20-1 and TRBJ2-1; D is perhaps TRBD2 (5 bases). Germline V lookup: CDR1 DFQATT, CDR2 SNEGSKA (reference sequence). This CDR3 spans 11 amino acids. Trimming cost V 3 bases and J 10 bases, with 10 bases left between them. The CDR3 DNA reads TGCAGTGCTAGTCCCGGGGTCGAGCAGTTCTTC. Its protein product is CSASPGVEQFF.

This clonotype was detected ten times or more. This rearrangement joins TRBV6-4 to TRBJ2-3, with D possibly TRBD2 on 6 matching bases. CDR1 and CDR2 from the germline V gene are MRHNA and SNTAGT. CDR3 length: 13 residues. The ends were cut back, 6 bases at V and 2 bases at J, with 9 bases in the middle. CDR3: CASSAGPTDTQYF. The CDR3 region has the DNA TGTGCCAGCAGCGCGGGGCCCACAGATACGCAGTATTTT.

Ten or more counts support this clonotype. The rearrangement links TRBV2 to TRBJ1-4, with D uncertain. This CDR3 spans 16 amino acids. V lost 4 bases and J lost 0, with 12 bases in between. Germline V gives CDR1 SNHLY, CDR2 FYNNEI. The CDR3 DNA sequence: TGTGCCAGCAGTGTTGTGTCCCTTGCAACTAATGAAAAACTGTTTTTT. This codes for CASSVVSLATNEKLFF.